This record looks at one T cell receptor (beta chain) sequence and its context. In germline, CDR1 is WNHNN, CDR2 SYGVQD (reference sequence). The CDR3 is 13 amino acids. V was shortened by 3 bases and J by 2 bases, with 7 bases between the two germline ends. This record comes from a study of blood T cell repertoires in COVID-19. In the study overall: Nucleic acid was either cDNA or gDNA, and it came from T cells, B-cell-depleted T cells, or PBMCs.

Sequenced by immunoSEQ multiplex PCR; TCRdb stores in-frame clones only, minus some. The data show approximately 280,000 clones, around 88% seen once. The sequence was collected from a woman under 40 who had recovered from COVID-19. V usage is TRBV10-1 and J usage is TRBJ2-5; possible D gene TRBD2, 5 bases. The sample was peripheral blood. DNA for the CDR3: TGCGCCAGCAGTGATCGAGGGCAAGAGACCCAGTACTTC. Its translation: CASSDRGQETQYF.